This TCR beta chain was sequenced for a study of blood T cell repertoires in COVID-19. About the study: The United States, Italy and Spain were the sources of the acute and convalescent COVID-19 samples. The analysed material was cDNA or gDNA that came from T cells, B-cell-depleted T cells, or PBMCs.

The CDR3 spans 13 residues. The V end was cut by 9 bases, the J end by 2 bases, with 14 bases between. Germline CDR1 reads SGHRS; CDR2 reads YFSETQ. As processed by the authors: Reference gene primer amplification in the assay estimated nucleated cell counts. Assay used: immunoSEQ multiplex PCR; TCRdb lists only in-frame clones, some missing. The V and J calls and clone size were taken over from that table, and D and trimming were inferred from the DNA. The table lists 100,000 to 150,000 clones, 75% to 90% of them singletons, with roughly 8% in the top ten. The rearrangement links TRBV5-1 to TRBJ2-5, with TRBD2 as a possible D gene (6 bases). The sequencing input was peripheral blood. This receptor was taken from a human donor in a cohort sampled during active COVID-19. The CDR3 DNA is TGCGCCACCCGCGGGGTTCCTCAAGAGACCCAGTACTTC. Protein: CATRGVPQETQYF. Combining the CDR3 with reference TRBV5-1 and TRBJ2-5 gives the whole variable domain KAGVTQTPRYLIKTRGQQVTLSCSPISGHRSVSWYQQTPGQGLQFLFEYFSETQRNKGNFPGRFSGRQFSNSRSEMNVSTLELGDSALYLCATRGVPQETQYFGPGTRLLVL.